What follows is one TCR beta chain and its context. This CDR3 comprises 13 residues. V lost 11 bases, J lost 1 base, and 13 bases lay in between. In germline, CDR1 is MNHEY, CDR2 SVGAGI. Method: immunoSEQ multiplex PCR; TCRdb's copy keeps in-frame clones and lacks some. Here the sample spans hundreds of thousands of clones, 80% being singletons. This specimen comes from a study of blood T cell repertoires in COVID-19. The sequenced sample was PBMCs or T cells enriched from blood (not recorded which). The TCR originated in a young man with acute COVID-19. The chain couples TRBV6-5 to TRBJ2-3; perhaps TRBD2 as D (6 bases). The CDR3 nucleotides are TGTGCCGGGAGACTAGATGGCACAGATACGCAGTATTTT. Protein: CAGRLDGTDTQYF.